Listed below are T cell receptor beta chains from one sample, sequenced in a study of cytomegalovirus exposure and HLA in healthy donors. Only in-frame clones appear in the TCRdb table, and some are missing; sequencing was by immunoSEQ multiplex PCR. The sample consists of roughly 83,000 clones, more than 70% of them appearing once. Input material: PBMCs. These receptor sequences come from a man aged 60 to 75 in good health and CMV-seronegative. CDR3s include the opening cysteine and the closing phenylalanine or tryptophan.

J: TRBJ2-7
V: TRBV6-1
CDR3: CASRLQAGASYEQYF

J: TRBJ1-4
V: TRBV7-9
CDR3: CSSSPRGRTNEKLFF

J: TRBJ1-1
V: TRBV4-1
CDR3: CASSQDPAEEGALEAFF

J: TRBJ1-5
V: TRBV27
CDR3: CASSLGGSQPQHF

J: TRBJ2-7
V: TRBV5-5
CDR3: CASSLESKATYEQYF

J: TRBJ2-7
V: TRBV29-1
CDR3: CSARDTSYEQYF

J: TRBJ2-5
V: TRBV9
CDR3: CASSFLAGIKETQYF

J: TRBJ1-1
V: TRBV6-5
CDR3: CASSYHGTVDTEAFF

J: TRBJ1-1
V: TRBV5-1
CDR3: CASSLPDSPNTEAFF

J: TRBJ1-2
V: TRBV29-1
CDR3: CSGRAGLGYGYTF

J: TRBJ2-7
V: TRBV7-7
CDR3: CASSPKSGGTHEQYF

J: TRBJ2-3
V: TRBV5-1
CDR3: CASSPSDRGGTDTQYF

J: TRBJ1-5
V: TRBV6-1
CDR3: CATDRDGGNQPQHF

J: TRBJ1-2
V: TRBV19
CDR3: CASRNTPRGHYGYTF

J: TRBJ1-3
V: TRBV9
CDR3: CASSVYEGSGNTIYF

J: TRBJ2-3
V: TRBV5-6
CDR3: CASRLAGGSNTDTQYF

J: TRBJ2-1
V: TRBV5-1
CDR3: CASSFLAGGPGNEQFF

J: TRBJ1-2
V: TRBV18
CDR3: CASSPDSSGGYTF

J: TRBJ2-7
V: TRBV19
CDR3: CASRTSDRTSYEQYF

J: TRBJ1-5
V: TRBV19
CDR3: CASSIWDSDNQPQHF

J: TRBJ2-2
V: TRBV2
CDR3: CASRTGTRPGELFF

J: TRBJ2-7
V: TRBV6-1
CDR3: CASSEGRGTRDEQYF

J: TRBJ2-1
V: TRBV7-3
CDR3: CASGGTGEQFF

J: TRBJ2-2
V: TRBV2
CDR3: CASSEETGLNTGELFF

J: TRBJ2-5
V: TRBV27
CDR3: CASSPFRGSEETQYF

J: TRBJ2-3
V: TRBV9
CDR3: CASSVQARAGGQLSTDTQYF

J: TRBJ2-3
V: TRBV7-7
CDR3: CASSLGTSEHTQYF

J: TRBJ1-1
V: TRBV10-3
CDR3: CAISLYLEGTEAFF